These 2 T cell receptor beta chains came from one sample sequenced in a study of shared clonotypes between healthy human individuals. Method: immunoSEQ multiplex PCR; TCRdb's copy keeps in-frame clones and lacks some. The data contain about 960,000 clones, around 80% of them singletons. The specimen was memory CD4+ T cells sorted from blood. Regarding subset: CD45RA-negative fraction. Receptors originate from a man aged 18 to 29 in good health.

In its sample, this clone was seen a few times. This chain connects TRBV30 to TRBJ2-6; D tentatively fits TRBD1 or TRBD2 (5 bases each). From germline, CDR1 is GTSNPN and CDR2 SVGIG (reference sequence). The ends were cut back, 3 bases at V and 2 bases at J, with 11 bases in the middle. CDR3 length: 15 amino acids. CDR3 loop: CAWRSRGPGANVLTF. Written as DNA, the CDR3 is TGTGCCTGGAGGTCCCGGGGCCCTGGGGCCAACGTCCTGACTTTC.

The J gene is TRBJ1-1, the V gene TRBV2; D is perhaps TRBD1 (6 bases). V shed 6 bases and J shed 3 bases, with 14 bases lying between them. There are 14 residues in the CDR3. Germline V lookup: CDR1 SNHLY, CDR2 FYNNEI. The chain's CDR3 is CASRRDTGYTEAFF. CDR3 DNA: TGTGCCAGCAGGAGGGACACTGGTTACACTGAAGCTTTCTTT.